Described below is a single T cell receptor (beta chain) sequence and its context. Its antigen is still unknown. This sample is part of a study of T cells expressing NK-cell markers. Study-level points and caveats: Dominant NKG2C+ clonotype frequencies of 1.0-7.0% of CD8+ T cells were measured in several donors.

For each CDR3 protein, TCRdb gives one entry from its re-call of the 5' RACE reads, without DNA. The table for this sample gives 440,000 or so distinct CDR3 sequences. Germline V gene data show CDR1 as WNHNN and CDR2 as SYGVQD (reference sequence). The CDR3 spans 15 residues. The sequenced sample was blood T cells: a sorted CD56 or NKG2C T cell subset, CD4+ or CD8+ T cells, or bulk PBMC T cells (not recorded which). The clonotype comes from a woman aged 18-70 years in good health. The V call is TRBV10-1, the J call TRBJ2-2; TCRdb lists TRBD1, though no DNA is available to test this call. The CDR3 region is CASSEPGGNTGELFF.